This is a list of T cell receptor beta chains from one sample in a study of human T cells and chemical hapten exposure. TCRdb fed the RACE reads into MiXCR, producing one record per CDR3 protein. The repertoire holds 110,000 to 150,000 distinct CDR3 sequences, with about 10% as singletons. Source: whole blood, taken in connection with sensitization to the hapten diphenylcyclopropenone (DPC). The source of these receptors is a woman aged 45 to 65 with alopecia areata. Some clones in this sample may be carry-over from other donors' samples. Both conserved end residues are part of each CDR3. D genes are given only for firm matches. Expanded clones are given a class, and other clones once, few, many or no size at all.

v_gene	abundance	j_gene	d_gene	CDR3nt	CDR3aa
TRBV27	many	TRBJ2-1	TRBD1	TGTGCCAGCAGTCCGGGACAGGGGGTCTACAATGAGCAGTTCTTC	CASSPGQGVYNEQFF
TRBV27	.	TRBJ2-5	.	TGTGCCAGCAGTTTATCGAGGGGGGTCCAAGAGACCCAGTACTTC	CASSLSRGVQETQYF
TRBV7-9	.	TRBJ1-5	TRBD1	TGTGCCAGCAGCTTAGGGGGACAGGGGGAAAGTCAGCCCCAGCATTTT	CASSLGGQGESQPQHF
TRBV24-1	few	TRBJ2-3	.	TGTGCCACCAGTGTGGGGCAGCTCATCCAAGATACGCAGTATTTT	CATSVGQLIQDTQYF
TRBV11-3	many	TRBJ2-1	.	TGTGCCAGCAGCTCAGGGCGGGGAACCTACAATGAGCAGTTCTTC	CASSSGRGTYNEQFF
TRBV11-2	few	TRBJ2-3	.	TGTGCCAGCAGCTTAGAGTCCGGATGGATAGATACGCAGTATTTT	CASSLESGWIDTQYF
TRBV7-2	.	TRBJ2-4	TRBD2	TGTGCCAGCAGCCAGAAACTAGCGGGATTTGGTATGGACATTCAGTACTTC	CASSQKLAGFGMDIQYF
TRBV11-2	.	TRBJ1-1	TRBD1	TGTGCCAGCAGCTTAGCCACAGGGGACGCTTTCTTT	CASSLATGDAFF
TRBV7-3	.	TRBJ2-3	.	TGTGCCAGCAGCTCCTCCTCGGTACCAGATACGCAGTATTTT	CASSSSSVPDTQYF
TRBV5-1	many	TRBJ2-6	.	TGCGCCAGCAGCTTGAGTATTGGGGCCAACGTCCTGACTTTC	CASSLSIGANVLTF
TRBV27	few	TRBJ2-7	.	TGTGCCAGCAGTTTAAAGACCCGGTGGGCGTACGAGCAGTACTTC	CASSLKTRWAYEQYF
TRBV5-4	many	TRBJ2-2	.	TGTGCCAGCAGCTTGGACAGGACCAACACCGGGGAGCTGTTTTTT	CASSLDRTNTGELFF
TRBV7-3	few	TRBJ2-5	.	TGTGCCAGCAGCTTAACGGGTAATGGCGTCGGGGAGACCCAGTACTTC	CASSLTGNGVGETQYF
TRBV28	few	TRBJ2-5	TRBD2	TGTGCCAGCAGTGTGAGGACTAGCGGGGGGTGGTCGGTGACCCAGTACTTC	CASSVRTSGGWSVTQYF
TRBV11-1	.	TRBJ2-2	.	TGTGCCAGCAGCCGGACAGGAGGGAAGATAACCGGGGAGCTGTTTTTT	CASSRTGGKITGELFF
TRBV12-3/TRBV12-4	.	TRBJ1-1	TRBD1	TGTGCCAGCAGTATTTACAGGGGAGGGAACACTGAAGCTTTCTTT	CASSIYRGGNTEAFF
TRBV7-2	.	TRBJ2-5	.	TGTGCCAGCAGTCTCAATCGGGGGAATCAAGAGACCCAGTACTTC	CASSLNRGNQETQYF
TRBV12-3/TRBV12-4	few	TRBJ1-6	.	TGTGCCAGCAGTTTATCGGGCAGTAATTCACCCCTCCACTTT	CASSLSGSNSPLHF
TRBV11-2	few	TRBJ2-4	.	TGTGCCAGCAGCAGCGTAAGCTCGGTTCAGTACTTC	CASSSVSSVQYF
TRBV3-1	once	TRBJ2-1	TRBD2	TGTGCCAGCAGCCACGGGAGGGGTAATGAGCAGTTCTTC	CASSHGRGNEQFF
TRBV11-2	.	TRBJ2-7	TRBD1	TGTGCCAGCAGCTTAGATGGGGGGACAGGGACGTCCTACGAGCAGTACTTC	CASSLDGGTGTSYEQYF
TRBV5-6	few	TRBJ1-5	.	TGTGCCAGCAGCTTGGGGGGGCTACCTAGCAATCAGCCCCAGCATTTT	CASSLGGLPSNQPQHF
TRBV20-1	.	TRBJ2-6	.	TGCAGTGCTAGCGCCGCGGGGGCCCCGGGGGCCAACGTCCTGACTTTC	CSASAAGAPGANVLTF
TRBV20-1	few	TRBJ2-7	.	TGCAGTGCTACACAGGACCAGGGAAGGTACGAGCAGTACTTC	CSATQDQGRYEQYF
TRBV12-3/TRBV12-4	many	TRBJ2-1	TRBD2	TGTGCCAGCAGTTTAGGGGGGGGGAGCTCCTACAATGAGCAGTTCTTC	CASSLGGGSSYNEQFF
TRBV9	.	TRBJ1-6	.	TGTGCCAGCAGCTCCCGGGACGCATATAATTCACCCCTCCACTTT	CASSSRDAYNSPLHF
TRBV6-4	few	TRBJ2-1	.	TGTGCCAGCAGTTCCGGGCCCGGGGGTTACAATGAGCAGTTCTTC	CASSSGPGGYNEQFF
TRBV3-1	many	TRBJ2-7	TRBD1	TGTGCCAGCAGGCCCGACAGGGGAGATGAGCAGTACTTC	CASRPDRGDEQYF
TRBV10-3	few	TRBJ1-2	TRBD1	TGTGCCATCAGTGACCCTAGGGGGCGCGGATATGGCTACACCTTC	CAISDPRGRGYGYTF
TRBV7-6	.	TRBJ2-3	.	TGTGCCAGCAGCTTAGCGAGGCCCTTCGGGCTGTATTTT	CASSLARPFGLYF
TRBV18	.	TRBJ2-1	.	TGTGCCAGCTCACAAAGACAGGCCCCCAACAATGAGCAGTTCTTC	CASSQRQAPNNEQFF
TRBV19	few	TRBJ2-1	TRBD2	TGTGCCAGTAGAGGACTAGCGGGAACCTACAATGAGCAGTTCTTC	CASRGLAGTYNEQFF
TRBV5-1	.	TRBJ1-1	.	TGCGCCAGCAGCTTGGCCGCCACGTCGAACACTGAAGCTTTCTTT	CASSLAATSNTEAFF
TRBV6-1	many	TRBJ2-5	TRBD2	TGTGCCAGCAGTGGCGGACTAGCGGGAGGTGGAGAGACCCAGTACTTC	CASSGGLAGGGETQYF
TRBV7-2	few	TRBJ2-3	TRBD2	TGTGCCAGCAGCTTACGGCTAGCGGGAGGGCCAATCTCTAGCACAGATACGCAGTATTTT	CASSLRLAGGPISSTDTQYF
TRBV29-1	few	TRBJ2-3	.	TGCAGCGTTGACCGGCAGCAAACAGATACGCAGTATTTT	CSVDRQQTDTQYF
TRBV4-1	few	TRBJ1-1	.	TGCGCCAGCAGCCAAGAACGGGGGCAGCGAAACACTGAAGCTTTCTTT	CASSQERGQRNTEAFF
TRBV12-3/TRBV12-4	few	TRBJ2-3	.	TGTGCCAGCAGTTTACAGGCAGCGTCAGATACGCAGTATTTT	CASSLQAASDTQYF
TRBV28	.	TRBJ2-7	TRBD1	TGTGCCAGCCGGGAATCCGGGACAGGGGGCAACGAGCAGTACTTC	CASRESGTGGNEQYF
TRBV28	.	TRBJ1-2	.	TGTGCCAGCACTGGGCCTTTACATGGCTACACCTTC	CASTGPLHGYTF
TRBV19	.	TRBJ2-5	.	TGTGCCAGTAGTATTAGGGGGAGGGAAGAGACCCAGTACTTC	CASSIRGREETQYF
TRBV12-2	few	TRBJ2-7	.	TGTGCAAGTCGCACCCCGGGGATGGACGAGCAGTACTTC	CASRTPGMDEQYF
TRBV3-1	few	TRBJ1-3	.	TGTGCCAGCAGCCAAGTCCCTGGAAACACCATATATTTT	CASSQVPGNTIYF
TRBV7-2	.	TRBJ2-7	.	TGTGCCAGCAGCTTAGATGCGAGGGTACGGACTACCGAGCAGTACTTC	CASSLDARVRTTEQYF
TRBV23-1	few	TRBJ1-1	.	TGCGCCAGCAGTCAATCGAACGCAGCCATGAACACTGAAGCTTTCTTT	CASSQSNAAMNTEAFF
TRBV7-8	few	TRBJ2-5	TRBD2	TGTGCCAGCAGCCGCCGACTAGCGGGAGGGCAAGAGACCCAGTACTTC	CASSRRLAGGQETQYF
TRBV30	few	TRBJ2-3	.	TGTGCCTGGAGTGTAATGCGGGATACGCAGTATTTT	CAWSVMRDTQYF
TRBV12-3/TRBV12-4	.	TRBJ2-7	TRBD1	TGTGCCAGCAGTCCGGACAGGGAGCAGTACTTC	CASSPDREQYF
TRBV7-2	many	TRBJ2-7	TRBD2	TGTGCCAGCAGCTTACGGACTAGCGGGGTATACGAGCAGTACTTC	CASSLRTSGVYEQYF
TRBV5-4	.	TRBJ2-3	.	TGTGCCAGCAGCTTGGAAGGGTACACAGATACGCAGTATTTT	CASSLEGYTDTQYF
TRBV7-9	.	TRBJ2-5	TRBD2	TGTGCCAGCAGCCCGATATTCGGGACTAGCGGGACTGAGACCCAGTACTTC	CASSPIFGTSGTETQYF
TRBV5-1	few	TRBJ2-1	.	TGCGCCAGCAGAATATCTGTGCTGGCCTACAATGAGCAGTTCTTC	CASRISVLAYNEQFF
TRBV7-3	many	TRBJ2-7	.	TGTGCCAGCAGCTTACGGGCTAGGGGCTACGAGCAGTACTTC	CASSLRARGYEQYF
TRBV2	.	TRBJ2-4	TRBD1	TGTGCCAGTCTCCGGGACAGACGGATAGCCAAAAACATTCAGTACTTC	CASLRDRRIAKNIQYF
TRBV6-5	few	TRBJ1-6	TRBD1	TGTGCCAGCAGACGGACAGGGGGTCGTACTAATTCACCCCTCCACTTT	CASRRTGGRTNSPLHF